These 21 T cell receptor beta chains originate from one sample sequenced in a study of cytomegalovirus exposure and HLA in healthy donors. The PCR made use of 60 Vbeta and 13 Jbeta primers. TCRdb's table, derived via immunoSEQ multiplex PCR, lists solely in-frame clones and lacks some. This sample's table reports 20,000 or so clones. The material sequenced was PBMCs. The source of these receptors is a man between 60 and 75 years old in good health and CMV-seropositive.

For the CDR3, the DNA is TGTGCCAGCAGCCCGGGAGGTTTAGGGCTCTATGGCTACACCTTC. As protein: CASSPGGLGLYGYTF. The chain employs TRBV5-6 and TRBJ1-2; D gene unclear. With 4 bases removed from V and 4 bases from J, the gap between germline ends came to 17 bases. Germline-derived CDR1 and CDR2 are SGHDT and YYEEEE. This CDR3 contains 15 residues.

The chain combines TRBV7-2 with TRBJ2-3; tentatively, D is TRBD2 (5 bases). The ends were cut back, 4 bases at V and 2 bases at J, with 13 bases in the middle. The CDR3 is 15 amino acids. Germline V gives CDR1 SGHTA, CDR2 FQGNSA. This CDR3 is CASSSRQRTTDTQYF. CDR3 nucleotide sequence: TGTGCCAGCAGCTCCCGGCAGCGGACCACAGATACGCAGTATTTT.

The chain links TRBV2 to TRBJ1-5; D is unresolved. The germline V gene encodes CDR1 SNHLY and CDR2 FYNNEI. This CDR3 is 13 amino acids long. V was pared by 7 bases and J by 3 bases, with 10 bases between. CDR3 in DNA: TGTGCCAGCAACACACAACCCAATCAGCCCCAGCATTTT. This encodes CASNTQPNQPQHF.

The chain joins TRBV19 to TRBJ1-5; maybe TRBD1 (6 bases). Trimming took 6 bases from V and 3 from J, leaving 9 bases between them. The germline CDR1 and CDR2 sequences are LNHDA and SQIVND (reference sequence). The CDR3 consists of 13 residues. CDR3 bases: TGTGCCAGTAGCAGGGGTTACAATCAGCCCCAGCATTTT. It yields the protein CASSRGYNQPQHF.

The rearrangement links TRBV7-6 to TRBJ2-7, with a possible D match to TRBD1 (5 bases). The CDR3 extends over 14 amino acids. Trimming cost V 1 base and J 3 bases, with 10 bases left between them. Per the germline V gene, CDR1 is SGHVS and CDR2 is FNYEAQ. In nucleotides, the CDR3 is TGTGCCAGCAGCTTAGGTTCCGACAGCTACGAGCAGTACTTC. Its protein is CASSLGSDSYEQYF.

The rearrangement uses TRBV10-2 and TRBJ2-1; no definite D call. This CDR3 spans 12 amino acids. Germline V CDR1 and CDR2: WSHSY, SAAADI. V lost 5 bases and J lost 4, with 6 bases in between. For the CDR3, the DNA is TGCGCCAGCAGTATCGGTTACAATGAGCAGTTCTTC. Protein product: CASSIGYNEQFF.

The chain joins TRBV27 to TRBJ1-2; D might be TRBD1 (5 bases). V was shortened by 6 bases and J by 0 bases, with 8 bases between the two germline ends. The CDR3 totals 13 residues. The germline gives CDR1 MNHEY, CDR2 SMNVEV (reference sequence). The CDR3 bases are TGTGCCAGCAGAACGACAGCTAACTATGGCTACACCTTC. Translating it yields CASRTTANYGYTF.

The chain links TRBV6-4 to TRBJ2-2; D may be TRBD1 (6 bases). CDR1 and CDR2 (germline): MRHNA, SNTAGT. V shed 8 bases and J shed 6 bases, with 16 bases lying between them. The CDR3 totals 14 residues. The DNA for the CDR3 is TGTGCCAGCTCTACAGGGCGGTGGGCCGGGGAGCTGTTTTTT. It is translated as CASSTGRWAGELFF.

V gene TRBV5-1 combines with J gene TRBJ2-3, with a tentative D call TRBD2 (5 bases). The CDR3 runs 14 residues. The V end was cut by 0 bases, the J end by 4 bases, with 9 bases between. The germline gives CDR1 SGHRS, CDR2 YFSETQ. The CDR3 DNA reads as TGCGCCAGCAGCTTGGCCGTCGGGGCAGATACGCAGTATTTT. This codes for CASSLAVGADTQYF.

The J gene is TRBJ1-3, the V gene TRBV5-8; a weak D match, TRBD1 (5 bases). The V end was cut by 3 bases, the J end by 5 bases, with 6 bases between. The CDR3 has 12 amino acids. The germline gives CDR1 SGHTS, CDR2 YDEGEE. CDR3 sequence: CASSSDRNTIYF. CDR3 bases: TGTGCCAGCAGCTCGGACAGAAACACCATATATTTT.

Comments on this clone: One end of the junction varies from germline; a read error may be responsible. The rearrangement links TRBV27 to TRBJ1-1; 8 bases align to TRBD1. This CDR3 region has 15 residues. CDR1 is MNHEY, CDR2 SMNVEV, per germline (reference sequence). In DNA, the CDR3 is TGTGCCAGCAGTTCTACGGACAGGGCGAACACTGAAGATTTCTTT. This codes for CASSSTDRANTEDFF.

CDR3 protein: CSAGAASGRREQFF. CDR3 nucleotides: TGCAGCGCCGGCGCGGCTAGCGGGAGACGTGAGCAGTTCTTC. This chain joins TRBV29-1 and TRBJ2-1, with 10 bases that match TRBD2. Per germline, CDR1 SQVTM and CDR2 ANQGSEA. This CDR3 has 14 amino acids. J was trimmed by 9 bases and V by 7 bases; bases with no gene match: 12.

The chain is built from TRBV18 and TRBJ1-4; TRBD1 might be the D (5 bases). The V gene's germline CDR1 is KGHSH and CDR2 LQKENI. The CDR3 extends over 15 amino acids. Trimming pared 2 bases from V and 4 bases from J, leaving 11 bases between. CDR3 protein: CASSPKGRDNEKLFF. CDR3 nucleotide sequence: TGTGCCAGCTCACCAAAGGGCAGGGATAATGAAAAACTGTTTTTT.

The V and J genes are TRBV29-1 and TRBJ1-2; 8 positions match TRBD1. CDR3 length: 15 residues. Germline CDR1 and CDR2: SQVTM and ANQGSEA. The ends lost 4 bases at V and 7 bases at J; junction bases unmatched: 14. CDR3 residues: CSVVGSGGFLGGYTF. In nucleotides, the CDR3 is TGCAGCGTTGTGGGGTCAGGGGGCTTTTTAGGTGGCTACACCTTC.

The chain joins TRBV7-2 to TRBJ2-1; 13 nucleotides align to TRBD2. Germline V gene data show CDR1 as SGHTA and CDR2 as FQGNSA. There are 16 residues in the CDR3. The junction had 7 bases not matched to a gene; V was cut back by 5 bases and J by 6 bases. The CDR3, as DNA: TGTGCCAGCAGCCCACCAACTAGCGGGAGGGCCAATGAGCAGTTCTTC. Translating it yields CASSPPTSGRANEQFF.

The V gene is TRBV10-1, the J gene TRBJ2-6; 8 nucleotides align to TRBD2. The germline V gene has CDR1 WNHNN and CDR2 SYGVQD (reference sequence). With 4 bases clipped from V and 1 base from J, the junction kept 6 bases outside the gene matches. The length of the CDR3 is 17 residues. This chain's CDR3 is CASSATTGGSGANVLTF. CDR3 nucleotide sequence: TGCGCCAGCAGTGCGACCACGGGAGGGTCTGGGGCCAACGTCCTGACTTTC.

V is TRBV5-1 and J is TRBJ2-7; TRBD2 matches 10 bases. V trimming: 6 bases; J trimming: 5 bases; junction bases outside the gene matches: 8. Germline CDR1 is SGHRS and CDR2 is YFSETQ. The CDR3 spans 14 residues. CDR3 sequence (DNA): TGCGCCAGCAAGTTGGCTAGCGGGAGTGACGAGCAGTACTTC. It is translated as CASKLASGSDEQYF. The full variable domain, completed using reference TRBV5-1 and TRBJ2-7, is KAGVTQTPRYLIKTRGQQVTLSCSPISGHRSVSWYQQTPGQGLQFLFEYFSETQRNKGNFPGRFSGRQFSNSRSEMNVSTLELGDSALYLCASKLASGSDEQYFGPGTRLTVT.

The chain combines TRBV5-1 with TRBJ1-1; tentative D call: TRBD1 (5 bases). CDR3 length: 15 amino acids. Germline CDR1 SGHRS, CDR2 YFSETQ. Deletions cut 4 bases from V and 4 bases from J, with 17 bases between. CDR3 DNA sequence: TGCGCCAGCAGCACCGGAACGTCGGGGGGCACTGAAGCTTTCTTT. Encoded protein: CASSTGTSGGTEAFF.

The chain combines TRBV7-2 with TRBJ2-1; 13 bases line up with TRBD2. The germline V gene encodes CDR1 SGHTA and CDR2 FQGNSA. V shed 5 bases, J shed 4 bases, and the junction held 5 bases outside the gene matches. The CDR3 loop spans 16 amino acids. The CDR3 DNA reads as TGTGCCAGCAGCACGCGACTAGCGGGAGGATACAATGAGCAGTTCTTC. This gives the protein CASSTRLAGGYNEQFF.

The chain has TRBV18 and TRBJ2-4; possibly TRBD2 for D (5 bases). Trimming stripped 2 bases from V and 8 bases from J, with 13 bases between. CDR1 KGHSH and CDR2 LQKENI come from the germline V gene. This CDR3 contains 14 residues. DNA for the CDR3: TGTGCCAGCTCACCAGAAGGACTTCGCTACATTCAGTACTTC. Translated, it gives CASSPEGLRYIQYF.

The chain couples TRBV5-6 to TRBJ1-1; D unclear. The V end lost 0 bases, the J end lost 4 bases, and 19 bases lay between the germline ends. The CDR3 has 17 amino acids. Germline V gene sequence: CDR1 SGHDT, CDR2 YYEEEE. This chain's CDR3 is CASSLALTLPGSTEAFF. The CDR3, as DNA: TGTGCCAGCAGCTTGGCTCTCACCCTTCCTGGGAGCACTGAAGCTTTCTTT. Full variable domain (outside the CDR3, taken from reference TRBV5-6 and TRBJ1-1): DAGVTQSPTHLIKTRGQQVTLRCSPKSGHDTVSWYQQALGQGPQFIFQYYEEEERQRGNFPDRFSGHQFPNYSSELNVNALLLGDSALYLCASSLALTLPGSTEAFFGQGTRLTVV.